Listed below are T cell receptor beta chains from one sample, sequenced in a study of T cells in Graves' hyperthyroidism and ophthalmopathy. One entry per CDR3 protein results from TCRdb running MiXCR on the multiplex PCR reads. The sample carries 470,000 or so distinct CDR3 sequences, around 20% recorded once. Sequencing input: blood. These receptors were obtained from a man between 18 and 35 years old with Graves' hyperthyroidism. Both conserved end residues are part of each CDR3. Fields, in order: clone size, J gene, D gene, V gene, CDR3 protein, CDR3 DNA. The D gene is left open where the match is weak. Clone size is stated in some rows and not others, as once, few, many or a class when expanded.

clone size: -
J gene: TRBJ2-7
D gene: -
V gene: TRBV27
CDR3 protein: CASRRGWSYEQYF
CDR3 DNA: TGTGCCAGCAGGAGGGGATGGTCCTACGAGCAGTACTTC

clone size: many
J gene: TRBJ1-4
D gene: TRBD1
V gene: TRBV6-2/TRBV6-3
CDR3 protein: CASSYSAGQGAKANEKLFF
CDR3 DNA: TGTGCCAGCAGTTACTCGGCGGGACAGGGCGCTAAAGCTAATGAAAAACTGTTTTTT

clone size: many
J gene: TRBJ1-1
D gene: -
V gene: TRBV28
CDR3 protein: CASSLLEAFF
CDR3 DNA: TGTGCCAGCAGTCTTCTGGAAGCTTTCTTT

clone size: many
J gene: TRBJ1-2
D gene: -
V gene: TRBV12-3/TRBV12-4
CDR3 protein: CASSLTAPYRGYTF
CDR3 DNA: TGTGCCAGCAGTTTAACGGCACCATACCGTGGCTACACCTTC

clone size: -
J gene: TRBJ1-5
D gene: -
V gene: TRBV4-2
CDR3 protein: CASSLDQDQPQHF
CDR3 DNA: TGTGCCAGCAGCCTCGACCAGGATCAGCCCCAGCATTTT

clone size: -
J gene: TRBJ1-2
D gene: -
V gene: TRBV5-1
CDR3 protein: CSSSLGSSGGYTF
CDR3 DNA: TGCTCCAGCAGCTTGGGCTCATCAGGAGGCTACACCTTC

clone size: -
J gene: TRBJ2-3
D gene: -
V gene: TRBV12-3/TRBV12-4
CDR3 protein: CASKDRDNTQYF
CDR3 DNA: TGTGCCAGCAAGGACCGGGACAATACGCAGTATTTT

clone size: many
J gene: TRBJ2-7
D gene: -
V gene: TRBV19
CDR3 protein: CASSMGEAYEQYF
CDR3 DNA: TGTGCCAGTAGTATGGGTGAGGCCTACGAGCAGTACTTC

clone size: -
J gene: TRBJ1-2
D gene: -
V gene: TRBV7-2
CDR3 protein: CASSLNPQFGYTF
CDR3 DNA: TGTGCCAGCAGCTTAAATCCCCAATTCGGCTACACCTTC

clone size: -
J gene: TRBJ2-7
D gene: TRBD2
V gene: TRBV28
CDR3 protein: CASSLSGGEVEQYF
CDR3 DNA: TGTGCCAGCAGTCTGAGCGGGGGGGAGGTCGAGCAGTACTTC

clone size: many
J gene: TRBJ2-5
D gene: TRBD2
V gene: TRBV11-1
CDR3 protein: CASSAGLLAGGLETQYF
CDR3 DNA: TGTGCCAGCAGCGCAGGATTACTAGCGGGGGGGCTGGAGACCCAGTACTTC

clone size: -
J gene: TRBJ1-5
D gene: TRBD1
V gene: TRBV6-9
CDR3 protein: CASSVDRVYGQPQHF
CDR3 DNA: TGTGCCAGCAGCGTCGACAGGGTATATGGTCAGCCCCAGCATTTT

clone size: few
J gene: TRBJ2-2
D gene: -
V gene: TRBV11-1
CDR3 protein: CASSLVRTENTGELFF
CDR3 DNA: TGTGCCAGCAGCTTAGTACGGACAGAGAACACCGGGGAGCTGTTTTTT

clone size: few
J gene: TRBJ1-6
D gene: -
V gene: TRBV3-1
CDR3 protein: CASSQGGKGNSPLHF
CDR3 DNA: TGTGCCAGCAGCCAAGGAGGAAAGGGTAATTCACCCCTCCACTTT